These 15 T cell receptor beta chains were all obtained from the same sample, sequenced in a study of PD-L1 blockade in urothelial cancer. Time point defined: peripheral blood 6 weeks after treatment start. The method was immunoSEQ multiplex PCR; TCRdb's version includes in-frame clones alone and lacks a portion of them. The sample holds around 38,000 clones, about 86% seen once. The sample consisted of PBMCs, taken around atezolizumab (anti-PD-L1) treatment. These receptors were taken from a man in his sixties with urothelial cancer.

The J gene is TRBJ1-1, the V gene TRBV7-9; 8 nucleotides align to TRBD1. Trimming removed 4 bases from V and 6 bases from J; junction bases left unmatched: 4. The CDR3 spans 13 residues. Germline loops: CDR1 SEHNR, CDR2 FQNEAQ (reference sequence). The CDR3 bases are TGTGCCAGCAGCTGGGACAGGTTTTCTGAAGCTTTCTTT. This encodes CASSWDRFSEAFF.

The CDR3: CALGQGNGKLFF. DNA of the CDR3: TGTGCCTTAGGACAGGGGAATGGGAAACTGTTTTTT. The chain has TRBV30 and TRBJ1-4; 9 bases map to TRBD1. CDR1 and CDR2 (germline): GTSNPN, SVGIG (reference sequence). V lost 7 bases to trimming and J lost 11 bases; unmatched junction nucleotides: 8. This CDR3 has 12 residues. The variable domain in full, with the rest retrieved from reference TRBV30 and TRBJ1-4, is SQTIHQWPATLVQPVGSPLSLECTVEGTSNPNLYWYRQAAGRGLQLLFYSVGIGQISSEVPQNLSASRPQDRQFILSSKKLLLSDSGFYLCALGQGNGKLFFGSGTQLSVL.

The chain couples TRBV27 to TRBJ2-1; 10 positions match TRBD2. Germline V CDR1 and CDR2: MNHEY, SMNVEV (reference sequence). The CDR3 length is 15 residues. The trim removed 4 bases at V and 3 bases at J, leaving 3 bases unmatched. CDR3 nucleotide sequence: TGTGCCAGCAGTTCTAGCGGGAGTTTCTACAATGAGCAGTTCTTC. Its translation is CASSSSGSFYNEQFF.

The chain links TRBV21-1 to TRBJ1-2; TRBD1 is the table's D call, not checked against the DNA. TRBV21-1 is a listed pseudogene. The CDR3 runs to 12 residues. CDR3: CAIGPKGFRYTF. In DNA form, the CDR3 reads TGTGCCATAGGCCCAAAGGGGTTCCGCTACACCTTC.

V gene TRBV30 combines with J gene TRBJ2-7; 11 bases line up with TRBD2. The CDR3 is made up of 15 amino acids. From germline, CDR1 is GTSNPN and CDR2 SVGIG (reference sequence). J was trimmed by 5 bases and V by 3 bases; bases with no gene match: 9. The CDR3 region has the DNA TGTGCCTGGAGAGTTAGCGGGAGGGCCGGGAACGAGCAGTACTTC. Amino acid sequence: CAWRVSGRAGNEQYF.

The CDR3 loop is CASSEAWGRVGTQYF. CDR3 nucleotide sequence: TGTGCCAGCAGTGAAGCGTGGGGGAGGGTCGGTACGCAGTATTTT. The rearrangement joins TRBV6-1 to TRBJ2-3; 7 nucleotides agree with TRBD2. CDR1 is MNHNS, CDR2 SASEGT, per germline. The CDR3 has 15 residues. The V and J ends lost 0 bases and 8 bases, in that order; junction bases with no gene match: 8.

This clone occurred a few times. V and J are TRBV18 and TRBJ2-3; 8 bases map to TRBD2. The CDR3 has 16 amino acids. The germline V gene encodes CDR1 KGHSH and CDR2 LQKENI. The trim removed 4 bases at V and 0 bases at J, leaving 6 bases unmatched. As DNA, the CDR3 is TGTGCCAGCTCACAACTAGCGGCTACTAGCACAGATACGCAGTATTTT. Residues: CASSQLAATSTDTQYF.

CDR3 sequence reads: CASSQGQGRSNQPQHF. Here the CDR3 DNA reads TGCGCCAGCAGCCAGGGACAGGGTCGAAGCAATCAGCCCCAGCATTTT. The genes are TRBV4-1 and TRBJ1-5; 9 nucleotides line up with TRBD1. With V trimmed by 3 bases and J by 1 base, 4 bases remained unmatched. CDR1 and CDR2 from the germline V gene are MGHRA and YSYEKL. The CDR3 contains 16 residues.

The V call is TRBV12-5, the J call TRBJ2-5; 12 bases match TRBD2. Germline V gene lookup returns CDR1 LGHNT and CDR2 FRNRAP. The J segment lost 0 bases and the V segment lost 7 bases, leaving 12 bases of the junction unmatched. This CDR3 comprises 18 residues. The CDR3 DNA follows: TGTGCTAGTGCCACTCTAACGACTAGCGGGGGATACCAAGAGACCCAGTACTTC. Protein: CASATLTTSGGYQETQYF.

The chain recombines TRBV4-2 with TRBJ2-5; maybe TRBD1 (6 bases). Per germline, CDR1 LGHNA and CDR2 YNFKEQ. Trimming left V 0 bases short and J 4 bases short, with 12 bases between. The length of the CDR3 is 15 residues. CDR3 amino acids: CASSQEGGGGETQYF. Written as DNA, the CDR3 is TGTGCCAGCAGCCAAGAGGGTGGGGGCGGAGAGACCCAGTACTTC.

The chain joins TRBV6-8 to TRBJ2-2; a weak D match, TRBD2 (6 bases). Germline V gene lookup returns CDR1 MNHGY and CDR2 SAAAGT. This CDR3 has 17 amino acids. The V gene lost 0 bases and the J gene lost 0 bases, with 11 bases spanning the gap. The CDR3 nucleotides read TGTGCCAGCAGTTACTCGAGCTCTAGCGCGAACACCGGGGAGCTGTTTTTT. It encodes CASSYSSSSANTGELFF.

The V gene is TRBV5-1, the J gene TRBJ1-6, with no clear D. V shed 0 bases and J shed 7 bases, with 8 bases lying between them. Germline CDR1 SGHRS, CDR2 YFSETQ. CDR3 size: 14 residues. The chain's CDR3 is CASSLETRNSPLHF. The CDR3 DNA reads as TGCGCCAGCAGCTTGGAGACAAGGAATTCACCCCTCCACTTT.

This chain links TRBV5-1 with TRBJ1-1, with D perhaps TRBD1 (5 bases). V was pared by 0 bases and J by 0 bases, with 15 bases between. The CDR3 sequence is 17 residues long. Germline-derived CDR1 and CDR2 are SGHRS and YFSETQ. This chain's CDR3 is CASSLDGGVGVNTEAFF. For the CDR3, the DNA is TGCGCCAGCAGCTTGGATGGGGGGGTCGGTGTGAACACTGAAGCTTTCTTT.

The rearrangement uses TRBV6-1 and TRBJ1-1, with D uncertain. This CDR3 is 13 amino acids long. V was cut by 2 bases and J by 2 bases, with 6 bases left in between. Per germline, CDR1 MNHNS and CDR2 SASEGT. The CDR3 sequence: CASSERGNTEAFF. The CDR3 DNA sequence: TGTGCCAGCAGTGAACGGGGAAACACTGAAGCTTTCTTT.

This rearrangement joins TRBV19 to TRBJ1-1; D is undetermined. This CDR3 has 14 residues. The germline V gene has CDR1 LNHDA and CDR2 SQIVND (reference sequence). V lost 4 bases and J 1 base, leaving 10 bases between the germline ends. The CDR3 reads CASSKFVGNTEAFF. CDR3 DNA sequence: TGTGCCAGTAGTAAGTTCGTCGGGAACACTGAAGCTTTCTTT.